This is a list of T cell receptor beta chains from one sample in a study of response to subunit inactivated influenza vaccine. TCRdb independently ran MiXCR on the RT-PCR reads; one entry per CDR3 protein. The sample yields roughly 540,000 distinct CDR3 sequences, approximately 20% seen once. The same sample was also studied in work on T cells expressing NK-cell markers.

The specimen was CD4+ T cells sorted from PBMCs, collected approximately 13 days after vaccination. These receptors were obtained from a man aged 50-59 years who received an inactivated influenza vaccine. CDR3s include the opening cysteine and the closing phenylalanine or tryptophan. A D gene is named only where the DNA matches it firmly. For some rows the clone size is stated as once, few or many, or as a class when expanded; others skip it.

size: many
V: TRBV7-6
J: TRBJ2-7
D: TRBD1
DNA: TGTGCCAGCAGCCGAGATCTGGGGACAGGGTCCACCTGGGAGCAGTACTTC
CDR3: CASSRDLGTGSTWEQYF

size: .
V: TRBV20-1
J: TRBJ2-3
D: TRBD2
DNA: TGCAGTGCTTTACTTAGCGGGGGCCAAAACACAGATACGCAGTATTTT
CDR3: CSALLSGGQNTDTQYF

size: once
V: TRBV4-3
J: TRBJ2-3
D: .
DNA: TGCGCCAGCAGCCAAGGCAAAGGCCCAGATACGCAGTATTTT
CDR3: CASSQGKGPDTQYF

size: few
V: TRBV4-2
J: TRBJ2-3
D: .
DNA: TGTGCCAGCAGCAAAAACCCACCGGATACGCAGTATTTT
CDR3: CASSKNPPDTQYF

size: .
V: TRBV5-5
J: TRBJ2-1
D: TRBD2
DNA: TGTGCCAGCAGCGGGGAGGGTAGGAATGAGCAGTTCTTC
CDR3: CASSGEGRNEQFF

size: .
V: TRBV6-1
J: TRBJ2-5
D: TRBD2
DNA: TGTGCCAGCTATAGCGGGGCCCCCCAAGAGACCCAGTACTTC
CDR3: CASYSGAPQETQYF

size: .
V: TRBV4-3
J: TRBJ2-7
D: TRBD1
DNA: TGCGCCAGCAGCCAAGGACAGGGGCGCGAGCAGTACTTC
CDR3: CASSQGQGREQYF

size: few
V: TRBV28
J: TRBJ2-2
D: .
DNA: TGTGCCAACCGGGCCGACACCGGGGAGCTGTTTTTT
CDR3: CANRADTGELFF

size: few
V: TRBV12-3/TRBV12-4
J: TRBJ2-7
D: .
DNA: TGTGCCAGCAGTGCCAGCCACGAGCAGTACTTC
CDR3: CASSASHEQYF

size: few
V: TRBV2
J: TRBJ2-7
D: .
DNA: TGTGCCAGCAGTGAACAGGGGTTCGGCTACGAGCAGTACTTC
CDR3: CASSEQGFGYEQYF

size: .
V: TRBV6-2/TRBV6-3
J: TRBJ1-5
D: .
DNA: TGTGCCAGCAGTCTTAGAGGGGCGGACAATCAGCCCCAGCATTTT
CDR3: CASSLRGADNQPQHF

size: .
V: TRBV24-1
J: TRBJ2-2
D: TRBD1
DNA: TGTGCCACCAGATCGGGACAGGGGGCAACCGGGGAGCTGTTTTTT
CDR3: CATRSGQGATGELFF

size: .
V: TRBV5-1
J: TRBJ2-2
D: .
DNA: TGCGCCAGCAGCTACCAGGGAATGAGCACCGGGGAGCTGTTTTTT
CDR3: CASSYQGMSTGELFF

size: few
V: TRBV20-1
J: TRBJ2-7
D: .
DNA: TGCAGTGCTAGGGCGCAGGGCCGATCTTCTCCCTACGAGCAGTACTTC
CDR3: CSARAQGRSSPYEQYF

size: .
V: TRBV10-3
J: TRBJ2-1
D: TRBD1
DNA: TGTGCCATCAACCGACAGGGTTCCTACATTGAGCAGTTCTTC
CDR3: CAINRQGSYIEQFF

size: few
V: TRBV10-3
J: TRBJ2-3
D: TRBD2
DNA: TGTGCCATCACTCCCCGACTAGCGGGAGGCCAAGATACGCAGTATTTT
CDR3: CAITPRLAGGQDTQYF

size: .
V: TRBV20-1
J: TRBJ1-5
D: .
DNA: TGCAGTGCTAGTTCACCCCGACAGCCCCAGCATTTT
CDR3: CSASSPRQPQHF

size: many
V: TRBV12-3/TRBV12-4
J: TRBJ1-4
D: .
DNA: TGTGCCAGCAGTCGAGGGGTAATCGGTGAAAAACTGTTTTTT
CDR3: CASSRGVIGEKLFF

size: few
V: TRBV12-3/TRBV12-4
J: TRBJ2-1
D: .
DNA: TGTGCCAGCAGTTTGGATCCCTACAATGAGCAGTTCTTC
CDR3: CASSLDPYNEQFF

size: .
V: TRBV2
J: TRBJ1-5
D: .
DNA: TGTGCCAGCAGGGCCAGGGGAGGGATCCATCAGCCCCAGCATTTT
CDR3: CASRARGGIHQPQHF

size: few
V: TRBV7-2
J: TRBJ1-4
D: TRBD1
DNA: TGTGCCAGCAGCCTCCCCGGGGGACAGGGTCAACGGAAACTGTTTTTT
CDR3: CASSLPGGQGQRKLFF

size: few
V: TRBV3-1
J: TRBJ1-2
D: .
DNA: TGTGCCAGCAGCCCAGGGCCGCCTTCCAACTATGGCTACACCTTC
CDR3: CASSPGPPSNYGYTF

size: .
V: TRBV7-2
J: TRBJ2-4
D: .
DNA: TGTGCCAGCAGCTTATATGGGGACATTCAGTACTTC
CDR3: CASSLYGDIQYF

size: .
V: TRBV7-2
J: TRBJ2-3
D: .
DNA: TGTGCCAGCAGCGCTCAGGGTCAGGATACGCAGTATTTT
CDR3: CASSAQGQDTQYF

size: .
V: TRBV15
J: TRBJ1-5
D: TRBD1
DNA: TGTGCCACCAGCAGCCTCGGACAGGGTAGCAATCAGCCCCAGCATTTT
CDR3: CATSSLGQGSNQPQHF

size: few
V: TRBV7-9
J: TRBJ2-2
D: .
DNA: TGTGCCAGCAGCCCGAATCCCCAGCGGCACACCGGGGAGCTGTTTTTT
CDR3: CASSPNPQRHTGELFF

size: .
V: TRBV5-5
J: TRBJ2-7
D: .
DNA: TGTGCCAGCATCGGGGGGACAGCCCGTTACGAGCAGTACTTC
CDR3: CASIGGTARYEQYF

size: few
V: TRBV20-1
J: TRBJ2-5
D: .
DNA: TGCAGTGCAATGCGCCCAGGGATTGGGTTGGGAGAGACCCAGTACTTC
CDR3: CSAMRPGIGLGETQYF

size: .
V: TRBV30
J: TRBJ2-5
D: .
DNA: TGTGCCTGGAACACTCTAGCGCTACAAGAGACCCAGTACTTC
CDR3: CAWNTLALQETQYF

size: .
V: TRBV12-3/TRBV12-4
J: TRBJ1-1
D: TRBD1
DNA: TGTGCCAGCGGCCAGACAGGGCGTTTAACTGAAGCTTTCTTT
CDR3: CASGQTGRLTEAFF

size: .
V: TRBV20-1
J: TRBJ2-7
D: TRBD2
DNA: TGCAGTGCTTATAGCGGGGGGAGCTCCTACGAGCAGTACTTC
CDR3: CSAYSGGSSYEQYF

size: .
V: TRBV4-3
J: TRBJ2-2
D: TRBD1
DNA: TGCGCCAGCAGCCAAGTTCAGGGGGCGAAGACCGGGGAGCTGTTTTTT
CDR3: CASSQVQGAKTGELFF

size: .
V: TRBV28
J: TRBJ1-6
D: .
DNA: TGTGCCAGCAGTTTATCTGGTTCACCCCTCCACTTT
CDR3: CASSLSGSPLHF

size: few
V: TRBV9
J: TRBJ2-5
D: TRBD2
DNA: TGTGCCAGCAGCGTAGGGCTAGCGGGGGGCCTTACCCAAGAGACCCAGTACTTC
CDR3: CASSVGLAGGLTQETQYF

size: many
V: TRBV12-3/TRBV12-4
J: TRBJ2-1
D: .
DNA: TGTGCCAGCAACCCTTCCGGACGGATTTACAATGAGCAGTTCTTC
CDR3: CASNPSGRIYNEQFF

size: .
V: TRBV11-2
J: TRBJ1-1
D: .
DNA: TGTGCCAGCAGCTTTGGCCTGCGGGGCACTGAAGCTTTCTTT
CDR3: CASSFGLRGTEAFF

size: once
V: TRBV27
J: TRBJ2-7
D: TRBD1
DNA: TGTGCCAGCAGTTACAGGGGTAGCGAGCAGTACTTC
CDR3: CASSYRGSEQYF

size: many
V: TRBV28
J: TRBJ2-2
D: TRBD1
DNA: TGTGCCAGCAACGACAGGGGGGCACTAGCCGGGGAGCTGTTTTTT
CDR3: CASNDRGALAGELFF

size: .
V: TRBV20-1
J: TRBJ1-2
D: .
DNA: TGCAGTGCTAGAGTGGCGGCAGCTGCTAACTATGGCTACACCTTC
CDR3: CSARVAAAANYGYTF

size: .
V: TRBV7-9
J: TRBJ2-6
D: .
DNA: TGTGCCAGGTCGGAGGTGAGGGACTCTGGGGCCAACGTCCTGACTTTC
CDR3: CARSEVRDSGANVLTF

size: .
V: TRBV5-1
J: TRBJ1-5
D: .
DNA: TGCGCCAGCAGTTCTGGAAATAGCAATCAGCCCCAGCATTTT
CDR3: CASSSGNSNQPQHF

size: many
V: TRBV4-3
J: TRBJ2-7
D: .
DNA: TGCGCCAGCAGCCACGAGCGGGACACCTACGAGCAGTACTTC
CDR3: CASSHERDTYEQYF

size: few
V: TRBV20-1
J: TRBJ1-5
D: TRBD1
DNA: TGCAGTGCTAAACAGGGGATTCAGCCCCAGCATTTT
CDR3: CSAKQGIQPQHF

size: few
V: TRBV20-1
J: TRBJ2-5
D: TRBD2
DNA: TGCAGTGCGGAACCTAGCGGGAGGATGGAAGAGACCCAGTACTTC
CDR3: CSAEPSGRMEETQYF

size: few
V: TRBV20-1
J: TRBJ2-5
D: TRBD2
DNA: TGCAGTGCAACCGGACTAGCGGGAGGGCCTCGAGAGACCCAGTACTTC
CDR3: CSATGLAGGPRETQYF

size: few
V: TRBV20-1
J: TRBJ1-5
D: .
DNA: TGCAGTGCCGCAGTCGGGACGCTGAGAGAGCCCCAGCATTTT
CDR3: CSAAVGTLREPQHF

size: .
V: TRBV12-3/TRBV12-4
J: TRBJ2-3
D: .
DNA: TGTGCCACCTCCGGGGCAGATACGCAGTATTTT
CDR3: CATSGADTQYF

size: .
V: TRBV5-1
J: TRBJ2-7
D: TRBD2
DNA: TGCGCCAGCAGCTTCCTGGGACTAGCGGTCTACGAGCAGTACTTC
CDR3: CASSFLGLAVYEQYF

size: .
V: TRBV4-2
J: TRBJ2-1
D: .
DNA: TGTGCCAGCAGCCAAGGGTGGGTCGAAAATCTCAATGAGCAGTTCTTC
CDR3: CASSQGWVENLNEQFF

size: .
V: TRBV7-9
J: TRBJ2-2
D: .
DNA: TGTGCCAGCAGCTTAGAAGTATCCGGGGAGCTGTTTTTT
CDR3: CASSLEVSGELFF

size: many
V: TRBV21-1
J: TRBJ2-2
D: .
DNA: TGTGCCAGCAGTCGGGACAGAAAATACACCGGGGAGCTGTTTTTT
CDR3: CASSRDRKYTGELFF

size: .
V: TRBV5-1
J: TRBJ1-2
D: TRBD1
DNA: TGCGCCAGCAGCGCACGGACAGGGATTGACTATGGCTACACCTTC
CDR3: CASSARTGIDYGYTF

size: few
V: TRBV4-2
J: TRBJ2-7
D: .
DNA: TGTGCCAGCAGCCAAGGGGGGTTGGTTTACGAGCAGTACTTC
CDR3: CASSQGGLVYEQYF